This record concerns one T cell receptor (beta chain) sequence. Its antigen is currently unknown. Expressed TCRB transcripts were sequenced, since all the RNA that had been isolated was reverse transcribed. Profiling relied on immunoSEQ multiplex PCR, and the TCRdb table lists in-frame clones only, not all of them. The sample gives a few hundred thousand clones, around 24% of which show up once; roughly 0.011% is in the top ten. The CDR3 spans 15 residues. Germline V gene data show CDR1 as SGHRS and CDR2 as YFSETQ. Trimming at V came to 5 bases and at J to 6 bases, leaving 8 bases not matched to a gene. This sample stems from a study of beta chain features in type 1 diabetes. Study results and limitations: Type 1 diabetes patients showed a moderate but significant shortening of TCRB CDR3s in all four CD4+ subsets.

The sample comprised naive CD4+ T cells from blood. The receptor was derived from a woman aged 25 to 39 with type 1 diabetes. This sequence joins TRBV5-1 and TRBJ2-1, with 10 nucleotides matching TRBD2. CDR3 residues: CASSFLAGVSNEQFF. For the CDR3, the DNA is TGCGCCAGCAGTTTCCTAGCGGGAGTTAGCAATGAGCAGTTCTTC. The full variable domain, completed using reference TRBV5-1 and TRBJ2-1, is KAGVTQTPRYLIKTRGQQVTLSCSPISGHRSVSWYQQTPGQGLQFLFEYFSETQRNKGNFPGRFSGRQFSNSRSEMNVSTLELGDSALYLCASSFLAGVSNEQFFGPGTRLTVL.